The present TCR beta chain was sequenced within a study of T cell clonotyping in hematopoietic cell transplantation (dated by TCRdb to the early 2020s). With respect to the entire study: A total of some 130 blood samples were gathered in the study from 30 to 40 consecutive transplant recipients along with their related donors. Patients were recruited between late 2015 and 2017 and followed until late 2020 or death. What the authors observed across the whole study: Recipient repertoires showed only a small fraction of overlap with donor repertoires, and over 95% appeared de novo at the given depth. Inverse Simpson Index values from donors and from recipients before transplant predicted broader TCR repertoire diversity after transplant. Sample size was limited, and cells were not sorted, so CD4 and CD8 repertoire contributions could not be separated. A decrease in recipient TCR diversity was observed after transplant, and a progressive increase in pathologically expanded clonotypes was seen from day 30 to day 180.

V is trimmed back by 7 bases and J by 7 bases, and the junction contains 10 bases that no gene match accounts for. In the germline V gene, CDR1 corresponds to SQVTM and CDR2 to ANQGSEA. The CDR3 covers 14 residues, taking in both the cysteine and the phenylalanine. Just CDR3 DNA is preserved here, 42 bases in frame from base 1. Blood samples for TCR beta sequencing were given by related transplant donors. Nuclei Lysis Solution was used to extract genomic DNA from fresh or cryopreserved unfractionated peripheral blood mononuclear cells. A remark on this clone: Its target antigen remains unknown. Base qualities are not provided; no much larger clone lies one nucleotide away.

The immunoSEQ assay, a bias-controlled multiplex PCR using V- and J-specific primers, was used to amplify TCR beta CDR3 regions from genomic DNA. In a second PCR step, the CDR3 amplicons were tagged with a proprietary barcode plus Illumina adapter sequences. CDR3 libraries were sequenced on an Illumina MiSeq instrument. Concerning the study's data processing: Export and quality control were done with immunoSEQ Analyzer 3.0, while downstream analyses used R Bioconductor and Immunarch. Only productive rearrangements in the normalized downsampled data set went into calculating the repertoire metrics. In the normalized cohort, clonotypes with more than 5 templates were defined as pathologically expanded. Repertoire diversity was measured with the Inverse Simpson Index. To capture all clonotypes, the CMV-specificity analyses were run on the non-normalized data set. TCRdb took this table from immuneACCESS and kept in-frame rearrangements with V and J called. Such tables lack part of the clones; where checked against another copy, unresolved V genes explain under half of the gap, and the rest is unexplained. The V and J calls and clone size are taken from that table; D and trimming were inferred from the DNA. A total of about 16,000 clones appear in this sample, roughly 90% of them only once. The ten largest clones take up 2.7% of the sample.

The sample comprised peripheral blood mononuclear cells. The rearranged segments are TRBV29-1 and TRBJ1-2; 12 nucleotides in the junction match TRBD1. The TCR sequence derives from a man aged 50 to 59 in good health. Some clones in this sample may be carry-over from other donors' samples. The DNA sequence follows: TGCAGCGCGTCACGGGACAGGGGGCTGGTTGGCTACACCTTC. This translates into CSASRDRGLVGYTF.